The 15 T cell receptor beta chains in this list originate from one sample, sequenced in a study of blood T cell repertoires in COVID-19. The data were produced by immunoSEQ multiplex PCR, yet TCRdb's version contains in-frame clones alone and is incomplete. The sample holds under 300,000 clones; around 80% are singletons and the top ten take around 3.4%. The sequenced sample was peripheral blood. Receptors originate from a woman aged 18-30 years with acute or convalescent COVID-19.

The chain is built from TRBV6-5 and TRBJ1-1, with 7 bases that match TRBD1. CDR1 and CDR2 (germline): MNHEY, SVGAGI. The CDR3 is 16 residues long. V was pared by 0 bases and J by 1 base, with 5 bases of the junction left unmatched. CDR3 DNA: TGTGCCAGCAGTTACTCACGGGACAGTCCGAACACTGAAGCTTTCTTT. Translating it yields CASSYSRDSPNTEAFF.

The rearrangement links TRBV7-9 to TRBJ2-3; TRBD2 matches 11 bases. Germline V gene lookup returns CDR1 SEHNR and CDR2 FQNEAQ (reference sequence). J lost 2 bases, V lost 1 base, and 2 bases had no gene match. The CDR3 consists of 16 residues. CDR3 bases: TGTGCCAGCAGCTTAGTAGCGGGAGGGAACACAGATACGCAGTATTTT. Translation: CASSLVAGGNTDTQYF. Together with reference TRBV7-9 and TRBJ2-3, the CDR3 gives the full variable domain: DTGVSQNPRHKITKRGQNVTFRCDPISEHNRLYWYRQTLGQGPEFLTYFQNEAQLEKSRLLSDRFSAERPKGSFSTLEIQRTEQGDSAMYLCASSLVAGGNTDTQYFGPGTRLTVL.

The chain employs TRBV18 and TRBJ1-6; 9 bases line up with TRBD1. The CDR3 totals 20 residues. J was trimmed by 9 bases and V by 4 bases; bases with no gene match: 22. From germline, CDR1 is KGHSH and CDR2 LQKENI. CDR3 sequence: CASSRYIPGQGISASSPLHF. DNA of the CDR3: TGTGCCAGCTCACGATATATACCGGGACAGGGTATTTCGGCGAGTTCACCCCTCCACTTT.

This rearrangement joins TRBV19 to TRBJ2-5; possible D gene TRBD1, 5 bases. Per the germline V gene, CDR1 is LNHDA and CDR2 is SQIVND (reference sequence). V lost 3 bases, J lost 5 bases, and 7 bases lay in between. The CDR3 length is 12 residues. The CDR3 DNA reads TGTGCCAGTAGTATCCCAGGGGAGACCCAGTACTTC. It codes for CASSIPGETQYF.

The table lists this clone with a few counts. This chain uses TRBV30 with TRBJ1-2; TRBD1 might be the D (6 bases). The ends were cut back, 0 bases at V and 8 bases at J, with 13 bases in the middle. CDR1 and CDR2 from the germline V gene are GTSNPN and SVGIG (reference sequence). This CDR3 has 13 residues. The CDR3 sequence: CAWSVSGGGGYTF. As DNA, the CDR3 is TGTGCCTGGAGTGTGTCTGGCGGGGGCGGCTACACCTTC.

The gene calls are TRBV5-6 and TRBJ1-2, with TRBD1 matching over 7 bases. CDR3 size: 16 residues. The V gene end was trimmed by 6 bases and the J gene end by 1 base; junction bases not matched to a gene: 12. The germline V gene encodes CDR1 SGHDT and CDR2 YYEEEE. The CDR3 sequence: CASTKPGTDYNYGYTF. CDR3 sequence (DNA): TGTGCCAGCACCAAGCCTGGGACAGATTATAACTATGGCTACACCTTC.

The chain uses TRBV19 and TRBJ1-2; D not resolved. V shed 4 bases and J shed 3 bases, with 12 bases lying between them. From germline, CDR1 is LNHDA and CDR2 SQIVND (reference sequence). The CDR3 length is 14 residues. The CDR3 bases are TGTGCCAGTAGTAATTGGAACGGAGACTATGGCTACACCTTC. Translated, it gives CASSNWNGDYGYTF.

This rearrangement joins TRBV28 to TRBJ2-1; D is possibly TRBD1 (6 bases). CDR3 length: 15 residues. Per germline, CDR1 MDHEN and CDR2 SYDVKM. V shed 9 bases and J shed 0 bases, with 15 bases lying between them. CDR3 DNA: TGTGCCAGTAATATGGGGACACTCTCCTACAATGAGCAGTTCTTC. Translating it yields CASNMGTLSYNEQFF.

The genes are TRBV6-5 and TRBJ2-7; 7 nucleotides line up with TRBD1. The CDR3 has 13 amino acids. V was clipped by 6 bases and J by 5 bases; unmatched bases: 7. The germline V gene has CDR1 MNHEY and CDR2 SVGAGI. As DNA, the CDR3 is TGTGCCAGCAGCGCCGACAGGGCCCACGAGCAGTACTTC. This encodes CASSADRAHEQYF.

The count of this clone is one. This chain connects TRBV18 to TRBJ1-1; maybe TRBD1 (6 bases). Germline CDR1 is KGHSH and CDR2 is LQKENI. Trimming removed 1 base at V and 6 bases at J, with 15 bases between. The CDR3 consists of 15 residues. The CDR3 DNA sequence: TGTGCCAGCTCACCACAAAGGGCAGGGGCTTCTGAAGCTTTCTTT. Its protein product is CASSPQRAGASEAFF.

This clone was detected a few times. CDR3 nucleotide sequence: TGTGCCAGCAGCTTAAGGAGGGGCCAAGAGACCCAGTACTTC. It codes for CASSLRRGQETQYF. V and J are TRBV11-2 and TRBJ2-5, with D possibly TRBD2 on 6 matching bases. The CDR3 runs to 14 residues. Germline loops: CDR1 SGHAT, CDR2 FQNNGV. Trimming left V 2 bases short and J 1 base short, with 8 bases between.

This clone was picked up a small number of times. This sequence joins TRBV6-6 and TRBJ1-6; TRBD1 agrees at 9 bases. This CDR3 is built from 17 residues. The germline CDR1 and CDR2 sequences are MNHNY and SVGAGI (reference sequence). Trimming removed 5 bases from V and 7 bases from J; junction bases left unmatched: 12. The CDR3 region is CASSQQGQGLGNSPLHF. For the CDR3, the DNA is TGTGCCAGCAGTCAACAGGGACAGGGCTTGGGGAATTCACCCCTCCACTTT.

The V and J genes are TRBV27 and TRBJ1-1, with 9 positions matching TRBD1. CDR3 length equals 13 residues. The germline V gene encodes CDR1 MNHEY and CDR2 SMNVEV (reference sequence). The J segment lost 5 bases and the V segment lost 6 bases, leaving 4 bases of the junction unmatched. The CDR3 DNA reads TGTGCCAGCAGCACCGGACAGGGGACTGAAGCTTTCTTT. Residues: CASSTGQGTEAFF.

The genes are TRBV7-3 and TRBJ2-1, with D maybe TRBD2 (5 bases). The CDR3 is 16 residues long. V lost 2 bases and J lost 5, with 16 bases in between. Germline-derived CDR1 and CDR2 are SGHTA and FQGTGA. The CDR3, as DNA: TGTGCCAGCAGCTTACTCGCGGGCCTTACTAACAATGAGCAGTTCTTC. Protein product: CASSLLAGLTNNEQFF.

This chain uses TRBV9 with TRBJ2-1, with 8 bases fitting TRBD1. CDR3 size: 15 residues. Germline V lookup: CDR1 SGDLS, CDR2 YYNGEE. The J segment lost 3 bases and the V segment lost 4 bases, leaving 6 bases of the junction unmatched. For the CDR3, the DNA is TGTGCCAGCAGCTCAGGACAGGGTCGCTACAATGAGCAGTTCTTC. Translation gives CASSSGQGRYNEQFF.